The 29 T cell receptor beta chains in this list originate from one sample, sequenced in a study of blood T cells in healthy people across ages. The use of a sample-barcoded 5' primer and a J-beta primer mix characterized a second PCR of roughly 6 to 11 cycles. TCRdb passed the 5' RACE reads through MiXCR, listing each CDR3 protein once. The sample lists around 2 million distinct CDR3 sequences; more than 35% were seen once. The specimen was blood. These receptor sequences come from a human donor in good health.

This clonotype has more than one count but fewer than ten. This chain links TRBV5-1 with TRBJ2-1, with D unclear. The CDR3 is 15 amino acids. V lost 5 bases, J lost 2 bases, and 14 bases lay in between. From germline, CDR1 is SGHRS and CDR2 YFSETQ. The CDR3 bases are TGCGCCAGCAGGTTTTTGGGGTCGGCCTACAATGAGCAGTTCTTC. This sequence encodes CASRFLGSAYNEQFF.

The V gene is TRBV28, the J gene TRBJ2-4, with a possible D match to TRBD2 (6 bases). Matching the DNA end better, TRBJ2-7 makes the J call doubtful. Germline CDR1 MDHEN, CDR2 SYDVKM. The CDR3 sequence is 15 residues long. The CDR3 DNA reads as TGTGCCAGCAGTAAAGAGGGAGGCGACACCTTCGAGCAGTACTTC. Translated, it gives CASSKEGGDTFEQYF.

This clonotype is a singleton in its sample. DNA for the CDR3: TGCGCCAGCAGCCATCTGGCCTTGGCTAGCGGGGGGAACACCGGGGAGCTGTTTTTT. This gives the protein CASSHLALASGGNTGELFF. J is TRBJ2-2 and V is TRBV4-3; 10 nucleotides agree with TRBD2. This CDR3 is built from 19 residues. Germline trimming cut 3 bases from V and 1 base from J; bases unmatched to any gene: 11. From germline, CDR1 is LGHNA and CDR2 YSLEER.

The rearrangement links TRBV7-2 to TRBJ2-1; TRBD1 aligns across 7 bases. This CDR3 is 14 amino acids long. V gave up 9 bases and J gave up 8 bases; unmatched junction bases: 13. Germline loops: CDR1 SGHTA, CDR2 FQGNSA. The CDR3 nucleotides are TGTGCCAGTAAAAGGGGGCGAGTTTCTGATGAGCAGTTCTTC. This translates into CASKRGRVSDEQFF.

The V gene is TRBV6-2 or TRBV6-3, the J gene TRBJ2-4; TRBD1 aligns across 9 bases. The CDR3 totals 15 residues. Germline V gene lookup returns CDR1 MNHEY and CDR2 SVGEGT. Germline trimming cut 5 bases from V and 13 bases from J; bases unmatched to any gene: 15. The CDR3 coding sequence is TGTGCCAGCAGTAACCGGGACAGGGCGTACAATGAGCAGTACTTC. It specifies CASSNRDRAYNEQYF.

The J gene is TRBJ1-2, the V gene TRBV25-1, with D possibly being TRBD1 (6 bases). CDR3 length: 14 amino acids. Between the trimmed V and J ends, which lost 2 bases and 4 bases, there was a span of 11 bases. Germline V CDR1 and CDR2: MGHDK, SYGVNS. As DNA, the CDR3 is TGTGCCAGCAGTGAAAAACAGGGTAGCTATGGCTACACCTTC. Translating gives CASSEKQGSYGYTF.

The chain has TRBV4-1 and TRBJ1-6; D is undetermined. CDR3 length: 17 residues. Per the germline V gene, CDR1 is MGHRA and CDR2 is YSYEKL. The V gene lost 0 bases and the J gene lost 9 bases, with 18 bases spanning the gap. The CDR3 loop is CASSQEMAGPKGSPLHF. Written as DNA, the CDR3 is TGCGCCAGCAGCCAAGAAATGGCGGGTCCAAAGGGTTCACCCCTCCACTTT.

This clonotype was counted a few times. CDR3 sequence (DNA): TGTGCCAGCTCACCAGGACAGGCGTTATCCTACAATGAGCAGTTCTTC. As protein: CASSPGQALSYNEQFF. The V and J genes are TRBV18 and TRBJ2-1, with TRBD1 matching 7 bases. With V trimmed by 2 bases and J by 1 base, 5 bases remained unmatched. The CDR3 consists of 16 residues. Germline CDR1 KGHSH, CDR2 LQKENI.

The V call is TRBV6-2 or TRBV6-3, the J call TRBJ1-2; D unresolved. The germline gives CDR1 MNHEY, CDR2 SVGEGT. The CDR3 length is 13 residues. Trimming shortened V by 7 bases and J by 8 bases, and 17 bases separated the two germline ends. CDR3 residues: CASTDLVHGGYTF. The CDR3 DNA reads as TGTGCCAGCACCGATCTCGTTCACGGGGGCTACACCTTC.

This clonotype was seen more than once but under ten times. The rearrangement uses TRBV20-1 and TRBJ2-7; D might be TRBD2 (5 bases). Trimming took off 5 bases at V and 5 bases at J, with 7 bases between the two ends. The germline gives CDR1 DFQATT, CDR2 SNEGSKA (reference sequence). The CDR3 has 10 amino acids. The CDR3 DNA reads as TGCAGTGCTCGGCGGGACGAGCAGTACTTC. Its translation is CSARRDEQYF.

The CDR3 region is CASSLRGGGAYYEQFF. CDR3 nucleotides: TGTGCCAGCAGCCTTCGTGGCGGGGGGGCCTATTATGAGCAGTTCTTC. V and J are TRBV7-2 and TRBJ2-1; 9 nucleotides line up with TRBD2. The CDR3 consists of 16 residues. Germline lookup yields CDR1 SGHTA and CDR2 FQGNSA. V was pared by 5 bases and J by 8 bases, with 13 bases of the junction left unmatched.

The chain is built from TRBV20-1 and TRBJ2-1, with TRBD2 matching 9 bases. The germline CDR1 and CDR2 sequences are DFQATT and SNEGSKA (reference sequence). CDR3 length: 15 residues. V dropped 2 bases and J dropped 10; count of bases not matched to a gene: 12. The CDR3 sequence: CSARRASGASYEQFF. The CDR3 region has the DNA TGCAGTGCTAGAAGGGCTAGCGGGGCCTCCTACGAGCAGTTCTTC.

The chain recombines TRBV12-3 or TRBV12-4 with TRBJ2-5, with D tentatively TRBD2 (6 bases). TRBJ2-7 matches the DNA end more closely, so the J call is doubtful. The CDR3 consists of 14 residues. Here the CDR3 DNA reads TGTGCCAGCAGCCCGCGGGACGGCAACTACGAGCAGTACTTC. Translated: CASSPRDGNYEQYF.

At least ten counts were recorded for this clonotype. This rearrangement joins TRBV29-1 to TRBJ2-7, with 11 bases lining up with TRBD2. V lost 0 bases and J lost 3; bases outside the gene matches: 7. CDR1 and CDR2 (germline): SQVTM, ANQGSEA. The CDR3 sequence is 16 residues long. DNA of the CDR3: TGCAGCGTTGAAGATGGAATAGCGGGGGGGCTCTACGAGCAGTACTTC. Translated, it gives CSVEDGIAGGLYEQYF.

For this clonotype: The missing conserved phenylalanine or tryptophan at the end of this CDR3 makes a read error likely. For the CDR3, the DNA is TGCAGCGTTGCTGAACCGGTGGGCTATGGCTACACCTCC. This encodes CSVAEPVGYGYTS. The chain uses TRBV29-1 and TRBJ1-2; no definite D call. The CDR3 covers 13 residues. Trimming pared 4 bases from V and 4 bases from J, leaving 13 bases between. The germline gives CDR1 SQVTM, CDR2 ANQGSEA.

This chain links TRBV15 with TRBJ2-4, with 10 bases lining up with TRBD1. Matching the DNA end better, TRBJ2-5 makes the J call doubtful. Looked up from germline, CDR1 is LNHNV and CDR2 is YYDKDF (reference sequence). This CDR3 has 16 amino acids. CDR3 sequence reads: CATSRGPGQGSETQYF. The DNA for the CDR3 is TGTGCCACCAGCAGAGGGCCGGGACAGGGGAGCGAGACCCAGTACTTC.

This sequence joins TRBV15 and TRBJ2-5; D remains ambiguous. The V and J ends lost 3 bases and 4 bases respectively, with 9 bases between them. The CDR3 consists of 13 residues. Germline V gene data show CDR1 as LNHNV and CDR2 as YYDKDF (reference sequence). The CDR3 sequence: CATSSLVLETQYF. The CDR3 DNA sequence: TGTGCCACCAGCAGTCTTGTCCTAGAGACCCAGTACTTC.

This rearrangement joins TRBV6-6 to TRBJ2-4; D uncertain. V dropped 0 bases and J dropped 7 bases, with 10 bases sitting between them. The CDR3 has 14 amino acids. Germline lookup yields CDR1 MNHNY and CDR2 SVGAGI (reference sequence). Written as DNA, the CDR3 is TGTGCCAGCAGTTACTCGAAGGATTCGAACATTCAGTACTTC. Residues: CASSYSKDSNIQYF.

This chain uses TRBV6-5 with TRBJ1-6, with 7 positions matching TRBD1. Germline V lookup: CDR1 MNHEY, CDR2 SVGAGI. V lost 6 bases to trimming and J lost 8 bases; unmatched junction nucleotides: 10. The CDR3 loop spans 15 amino acids. The CDR3 here is CASRDDRVWDSPLHF. CDR3 nucleotide sequence: TGTGCCAGCAGGGACGACAGGGTCTGGGATTCACCCCTCCACTTT.

The V gene is TRBV7-2, the J gene TRBJ1-2; no clear D. The CDR3 has 15 amino acids. Germline CDR1 and CDR2: SGHTA and FQGNSA. Trimming removed 4 bases at V and 2 bases at J, with 14 bases between. CDR3 DNA: TGTGCCAGCAGCTCCCTAGTCTCTTCCAACTATGGCTACACCTTC. Translating gives CASSSLVSSNYGYTF.

V is TRBV5-5 and J is TRBJ2-7; a weak D match, TRBD1 (5 bases). Between the trimmed V and J ends, which lost 0 bases and 2 bases, there was a span of 12 bases. This CDR3 has 15 amino acids. Germline V lookup: CDR1 SGHKS, CDR2 YYEKEE (reference sequence). In nucleotides, the CDR3 is TGTGCCAGCAGCTTGGCAGCCAGGGATACCTACGAGCAGTACTTC. Amino acids: CASSLAARDTYEQYF.

The chain joins TRBV7-3 to TRBJ1-2, with a weak D call TRBD1 (5 bases). The CDR3 contains 12 residues. Germline lookup yields CDR1 SGHTA and CDR2 FQGTGA. V was pared by 4 bases and J by 9 bases, with 12 bases between. Written as DNA, the CDR3 is TGTGCCAGCAGCTCCCTCGAGGGGAGCTACACCTTC. Translated, it gives CASSSLEGSYTF.

The V call is TRBV24-1, the J call TRBJ1-1; no firm D call. The germline gives CDR1 KGHDR, CDR2 SFDVKD. This CDR3 spans 13 amino acids. Trimming pared 4 bases from V and 5 bases from J, leaving 10 bases between. As DNA, the CDR3 is TGTGCCACCAGTGACTACAAAGGGACTGAAGCTTTCTTT. Translating it yields CATSDYKGTEAFF.

The chain recombines TRBV12-3 or TRBV12-4 with TRBJ1-2; possibly TRBD1 for D (5 bases). V lost 6 bases to trimming and J lost 5 bases, with 13 bases between them. This CDR3 region has 13 residues. The CDR3 region is CASRTDKLYGYTF. CDR3 in DNA: TGTGCCAGCAGGACAGATAAACTATATGGCTACACCTTC.

The gene calls are TRBV7-2 and TRBJ2-5; tentatively, D is TRBD1 or TRBD2 (6 bases each). Germline CDR1 reads SGHTA; CDR2 reads FQGNSA. Trimming left V 2 bases short and J 3 bases short, with 10 bases between. This CDR3 region has 14 residues. The CDR3 nucleotides are TGTGCCAGCAGCTTACAAGGGGGGAAAGAGACCCAGTACTTC. It translates to CASSLQGGKETQYF. The complete variable domain, with remaining parts taken from reference TRBV7-2 and TRBJ2-5, reads GAGVSQSPSNKVTEKGKDVELRCDPISGHTALYWYRQSLGQGLEFLIYFQGNSAPDKSGLPSDRFSAERTGGSVSTLTIQRTQQEDSAVYLCASSLQGGKETQYFGPGTRLLVL.

This clonotype was observed a few times. V usage is TRBV28 and J usage is TRBJ2-7; 10 bases are a match to TRBD2. CDR1 is MDHEN and CDR2 is SYDVKM in the germline V gene. The CDR3 is 14 amino acids. Losses at the gene ends were 8 bases for V and 3 bases for J; bases not matched to a gene: 7. The CDR3 nucleotides are TGTGCCAGCCAAGGGACTAGCGAAAACTACGAGCAGTACTTC. Its protein product is CASQGTSENYEQYF.

The chain joins TRBV20-1 to TRBJ2-5, with TRBD2 matching 9 bases. With V trimmed by 5 bases and J by 5 bases, 18 bases remained unmatched. CDR3 length equals 17 residues. CDR1 is DFQATT, CDR2 SNEGSKA, per germline (reference sequence). CDR3 sequence (DNA): TGCAGTGCTTTTTCCCCGGCTGTCGCGGGGGGGACTGAGACCCAGTACTTC. Translating gives CSAFSPAVAGGTETQYF.

This clonotype was detected a few times. The chain is built from TRBV5-1 and TRBJ2-7, with TRBD2 matching over 7 bases. V lost 6 bases to trimming and J lost 0 bases; unmatched junction nucleotides: 9. Per the germline V gene, CDR1 is SGHRS and CDR2 is YFSETQ. The CDR3 loop spans 15 amino acids. The CDR3 DNA sequence: TGCGCCAGCAAAAACGCCGCGGGGGACTCCTACGAGCAGTACTTC. Translation gives CASKNAAGDSYEQYF.

The chain links TRBV6-4 to TRBJ2-3; 10 nucleotides align to TRBD1. This CDR3 has 15 residues. With 5 bases clipped from V and 5 bases from J, the junction kept 7 bases outside the gene matches. The germline CDR1 and CDR2 sequences are MRHNA and SNTAGT. CDR3 sequence reads: CASSSTGGIGDTQYF. The CDR3 nucleotides are TGTGCCAGCAGTTCGACAGGGGGCATTGGAGATACGCAGTATTTT.